These 26 T cell receptor beta chains share one sample of origin, sequenced in a study of blood T cells in healthy people across ages. The use of a sample-barcoded 5' primer and a J-beta primer mix characterized a second PCR of about 7 to 12 cycles. TCRdb itself ran the 5' RACE reads through MiXCR, one entry per CDR3 protein. The repertoire holds 600,000 or so distinct CDR3 sequences, with 47% as singletons. Material for sequencing was blood. Source of these receptors: a man older than 75 in good health.

This clonotype came up many times. The V and J genes are TRBV3-1 and TRBJ2-3, with D hard to call. Germline values: CDR1 LGHDT, CDR2 YNNKEL (reference sequence). This CDR3 is 13 amino acids long. Trimming cost V 2 bases and J 8 bases, with 11 bases left between them. The CDR3 nucleotides are TGTGCCAGCAGCCAAAAGGGCGATCGTACGCAGTATTTT. Residues: CASSQKGDRTQYF.

This clonotype occurred many times. The chain is built from TRBV7-9 and TRBJ2-3; possibly TRBD1 or TRBD2 for D (5 bases each). This CDR3 is 13 amino acids long. Trimming left V 1 base short and J 4 bases short, with 6 bases between. Germline CDR1 and CDR2: SEHNR and FQNEAQ (reference sequence). The CDR3 DNA is TGTGCCAGCAGCTTAGTGGGGGCAGATACGCAGTATTTT. As protein: CASSLVGADTQYF.

As concerns this clonotype: Relative to the germline gene, one junction end is altered; a read error may explain this. V is TRBV5-1 and J is TRBJ2-1; D uncertain. This CDR3 is built from 15 residues. The germline V gene has CDR1 SGHRS and CDR2 YFSETQ. CDR3 nucleotide sequence: TGCGCCAGCAACACTGGGGTTCACTCCCACAATGAGCAGTTCTTC. This encodes CASNTGVHSHNEQFF.

The gene calls are TRBV7-2 and TRBJ1-1; D might be TRBD1 (6 bases). CDR1 is SGHTA, CDR2 FQGNSA, per germline. This CDR3 contains 10 residues. Trimming shortened V by 8 bases and J by 7 bases, and 8 bases separated the two germline ends. CDR3 coding DNA: TGTGCCAGCGCGGACAGTGAAGCTTTCTTT. Its protein is CASADSEAFF.

This sequence joins TRBV20-1 and TRBJ2-5; D possibly matches TRBD1 or TRBD2 (7 bases each). With 5 bases removed from V and 2 bases from J, the gap between germline ends came to 15 bases. Per germline, CDR1 DFQATT and CDR2 SNEGSKA (reference sequence). The CDR3 has 14 amino acids. The CDR3: CSAHRGGTQETQYF. DNA for the CDR3: TGCAGTGCTCACAGGGGAGGGACACAAGAGACCCAGTACTTC.

This chain links TRBV6-5 with TRBJ2-7; weak D call: TRBD2 (5 bases). The CDR3 is 16 residues long. The V and J ends lost 0 bases and 3 bases respectively, with 15 bases between them. Germline-derived CDR1 and CDR2 are MNHEY and SVGAGI. DNA for the CDR3: TGTGCCAGCAGTTACTCCCGGTCGGGGAGTAACTACGAGCAGTACTTC. Its protein is CASSYSRSGSNYEQYF.

The chain carries TRBV7-2 and TRBJ2-1; D is unresolved. The germline V gene has CDR1 SGHTA and CDR2 FQGNSA. The CDR3 spans 11 residues. Trimming cost V 2 bases and J 11 bases, with 7 bases left between them. The CDR3: CASSLRDQQFF. The CDR3 DNA sequence: TGTGCCAGCAGCTTAAGAGATCAGCAGTTCTTC.

As concerns this clonotype: The junction differs from germline at one of its ends, possibly a read error. V usage is TRBV6-4 and J usage is TRBJ2-1, with D perhaps matching TRBD2 (5 bases). The germline gives CDR1 MRHNA, CDR2 SNTAGT. The CDR3 consists of 15 residues. The CDR3 loop reads CASRDSYSTYNEQFF. CDR3 DNA sequence: TGTGCCAGCAGGGACTCTTACTCTACCTACAATGAGCAGTTCTTC.

This clonotype was seen a handful of times. The V call is TRBV7-9, the J call TRBJ2-6; D unclear. The CDR3 is made up of 14 amino acids. Trimming took off 4 bases at V and 9 bases at J, with 13 bases between the two ends. Looked up from germline, CDR1 is SEHNR and CDR2 is FQNEAQ (reference sequence). In DNA form, the CDR3 reads TGTGCCAGCAGCTCCCGAGCGAGATTCAACGTCCTGACTTTC. Its translation: CASSSRARFNVLTF.

This clonotype was observed a single time. This sequence joins TRBV30 and TRBJ1-1; TRBD1 aligns across 8 bases. Trimming cost V 3 bases and J 1 base; bases outside gene matches: 10. CDR1 and CDR2 (germline): GTSNPN, SVGIG (reference sequence). The CDR3 spans 16 residues. The CDR3 loop reads CAWSQRPGQANTEAFF. DNA of the CDR3: TGTGCCTGGAGCCAAAGACCGGGACAGGCGAACACTGAAGCTTTCTTT.

The table lists this clonotype with a few counts. The chain is built from TRBV6-5 and TRBJ2-2; D unresolved. V lost 7 bases, J lost 3 bases, and 6 bases lay in between. The CDR3 consists of 12 residues. CDR1 and CDR2 (germline): MNHEY, SVGAGI. This CDR3 is CASTRHTGELFF. In DNA, the CDR3 is TGTGCCAGCACCAGGCACACCGGGGAGCTGTTTTTT.

The V and J genes are TRBV28 and TRBJ1-2; D might be TRBD1 (6 bases). Germline loops: CDR1 MDHEN, CDR2 SYDVKM. Trimming left V 4 bases short and J 0 bases short, with 12 bases between. There are 15 residues in the CDR3. DNA of the CDR3: TGTGCCAGCAGTTCCACGGACAGACCTAACTATGGCTACACCTTC. Amino acids: CASSSTDRPNYGYTF.

This chain links TRBV12-3 or TRBV12-4 with TRBJ2-3; 12 bases match TRBD2. V trimming: 6 bases; J trimming: 2 bases; junction bases outside the gene matches: 6. The CDR3 length is 16 residues. The CDR3 sequence: CASSLGLAGVTDTQYF. The CDR3 nucleotides are TGTGCCAGCAGCCTGGGACTAGCGGGTGTCACAGATACGCAGTATTTT.

The genes are TRBV7-8 and TRBJ2-7; D may be TRBD1 (6 bases). This CDR3 contains 14 residues. Germline CDR1 SGHVS, CDR2 FQNEAQ. With 6 bases removed from V and 0 bases from J, the gap between germline ends came to 12 bases. CDR3 nucleotides: TGTGCCAGCAGTACAGGGATGGCCTCCTACGAGCAGTACTTC. Translation gives CASSTGMASYEQYF.

V and J are TRBV7-3 and TRBJ2-3; D is undetermined. V shed 5 bases and J shed 7 bases, with 10 bases lying between them. This CDR3 is built from 12 residues. Germline lookup yields CDR1 SGHTA and CDR2 FQGTGA. CDR3 amino acids: CASSPNLHTQYF. CDR3 nucleotide sequence: TGTGCCAGCAGCCCCAATCTCCATACGCAGTATTTT.

The V and J genes are TRBV20-1 and TRBJ1-1; no firm D call. Deletions cut 1 base from V and 3 bases from J, with 18 bases between. The CDR3 spans 16 residues. The germline V gene has CDR1 DFQATT and CDR2 SNEGSKA (reference sequence). The CDR3 is CSARVRSGQGYTEAFF. The CDR3 DNA sequence: TGCAGTGCTAGAGTACGGTCAGGCCAAGGGTACACTGAAGCTTTCTTT.

The chain links TRBV7-2 to TRBJ1-1, with 7 bases matching TRBD1. The germline V gene encodes CDR1 SGHTA and CDR2 FQGNSA. Trimming took 4 bases from V and 5 from J; bases not matched to a gene: 10. CDR3 length: 15 residues. The CDR3 protein is CASSSQGGSGTEAFF. The CDR3 nucleotides read TGTGCCAGCAGCTCTCAGGGGGGAAGTGGGACTGAAGCTTTCTTT.

The sample holds one count of this clonotype. V is TRBV3-1 and J is TRBJ2-1; possibly TRBD1 or TRBD2 for D (6 bases each). Trimming took off 3 bases at V and 7 bases at J, with 13 bases between the two ends. The CDR3 covers 14 residues. Per germline, CDR1 LGHDT and CDR2 YNNKEL (reference sequence). Here the CDR3 DNA reads TGTGCCAGCAGCCAGTGGGGGGCTGGGAATGAGCAGTTCTTC. It codes for CASSQWGAGNEQFF.

This clonotype occurred a few times. The CDR3 loop reads CASSPDRVVRDTQYF. The CDR3 region has the DNA TGTGCCAGCAGCCCCGACAGGGTAGTGCGAGATACGCAGTATTTT. This chain links TRBV7-9 with TRBJ2-3; 7 nucleotides match TRBD1. The length of the CDR3 is 15 residues. From germline, CDR1 is SEHNR and CDR2 FQNEAQ (reference sequence). The ends lost 5 bases at V and 5 bases at J; junction bases unmatched: 10.

There are a few counts of this clonotype. V gene TRBV10-3 combines with J gene TRBJ2-7; D is possibly TRBD1 or TRBD2 (5 bases each). The CDR3 is made up of 14 amino acids. V was trimmed by 9 bases and J by 7 bases, leaving 22 bases between them. The germline CDR1 and CDR2 sequences are ENHRY and SYGVKD. CDR3 coding DNA: TGTGCCATACTCCGGGACGGAGGATCGGTAGAGCAGTACTTC. As protein: CAILRDGGSVEQYF.

The chain joins TRBV10-1 to TRBJ2-6, with TRBD1 identical over 10 bases. Trimming removed 6 bases from V and 2 bases from J; junction bases left unmatched: 10. This CDR3 comprises 18 residues. CDR1 is WNHNN and CDR2 is SYGVQD in the germline V gene (reference sequence). Written as DNA, the CDR3 is TGCGCCAGCAGACCCGACAGGGGGCCTCCTCCTGGGGCCAACGTCCTGACTTTC. The encoded protein is CASRPDRGPPPGANVLTF.

J is TRBJ2-1 and V is TRBV29-1, with TRBD2 matching over 8 bases. CDR3 length: 14 amino acids. Germline values: CDR1 SQVTM, CDR2 ANQGSEA. Germline trimming cut 0 bases from V and 7 bases from J; bases unmatched to any gene: 5. The CDR3 DNA sequence: TGCAGCGTTGAAGAAGGAGCGGGAGTGAATGAGCAGTTCTTC. The encoded protein is CSVEEGAGVNEQFF.

With respect to this clonotype: At one boundary the junction diverges from the germline segment, which might be a read error. The CDR3 DNA is TGTGCCGGCAGCTTAGCAGCGGCCAGCACAGATACGCAGTATTTT. Encoded protein: CAGSLAAASTDTQYF. The V and J genes are TRBV7-2 and TRBJ2-3; the D gene is possibly TRBD2 (5 bases). Germline V gives CDR1 SGHTA, CDR2 FQGNSA. The CDR3 spans 15 residues. The whole variable domain, filled in from reference TRBV7-2 and TRBJ2-3, reads GAGVSQSPSNKVTEKGKDVELRCDPISGHTALYWYRQSLGQGLEFLIYFQGNSAPDKSGLPSDRFSAERTGGSVSTLTIQRTQQEDSAVYLCAGSLAAASTDTQYFGPGTRLTVL.

This clonotype came up a few times. The chain joins TRBV11-1 to TRBJ1-6; 10 positions agree with TRBD1. The V segment lost 5 bases and the J segment 6 bases; nucleotides outside the gene matches: 10. The CDR3 extends over 17 amino acids. Germline-derived CDR1 and CDR2 are SGHAT and FQDESV (reference sequence). Here the CDR3 DNA reads TGTGCCAGCAGCACCCGAGGAGGGACAGGGGCTAATTCACCCCTCCACTTT. As protein: CASSTRGGTGANSPLHF.

This clonotype was observed at least ten times. The rearrangement links TRBV7-2 to TRBJ2-5, with D perhaps given as TRBD1 or TRBD2 (6 bases each). V was shortened by 5 bases and J by 11 bases, with 15 bases between the two germline ends. Germline CDR1 SGHTA, CDR2 FQGNSA. CDR3 length equals 12 residues. The CDR3 coding sequence is TGTGCCAGCAGCCGAGGGGGGACGAAGCAGTACTTC. It codes for CASSRGGTKQYF.

V and J are TRBV4-3 and TRBJ2-2; the D gene is possibly TRBD2 (5 bases). There are 16 residues in the CDR3. V shed 3 bases and J shed 2 bases, with 13 bases lying between them. The germline V gene has CDR1 LGHNA and CDR2 YSLEER. The CDR3 DNA sequence: TGCGCCAGCAGCCAGCAACTAGTCGGAAACACCGGGGAGCTGTTTTTT. Its translation is CASSQQLVGNTGELFF.